These T cell receptor beta chains were read from a single sample in a study of kidney transplant recipient with SARS-CoV-2 infection. TCRdb reprocessed the reads via MiXCR and lists one record per CDR3 protein. The sample lists under 300,000 distinct CDR3 sequences, under 35% occurring once. The source material was a blood sample, sampled at baseline and between days 110 and 120 from a kidney transplant recipient. The receptors shown here come from a male patient aged 25-45 years who had COVID-19 and was a kidney transplant recipient. Among the T cells, some may be from the graft donor. CDR3s include the opening cysteine and the closing phenylalanine or tryptophan. The order of the fields is J gene, D gene, clone size, V gene, CDR3 protein, CDR3 DNA. D genes are given only for firm matches. Expanded clones are given a class, and other clones once, few, many or no size at all.

TRBJ2-7 TRBD2 many TRBV2 CASSGLAGAHEQYF TGTGCCAGCAGTGGACTAGCGGGAGCCCACGAGCAGTACTTC
TRBJ2-5 NA many TRBV30 CAWSTEGEETQYF TGTGCCTGGAGTACGGAGGGGGAAGAGACCCAGTACTTC
TRBJ2-3 NA few TRBV5-1 CASSLLASHTDTQYF TGCGCCAGCAGCCTACTAGCATCTCACACAGATACGCAGTATTTT
TRBJ2-3 NA few TRBV10-3 CAIAEMADTQYF TGTGCCATCGCTGAGATGGCAGATACGCAGTATTTT
TRBJ1-2 NA NA TRBV5-8 CASQGNHPRKTYGYTF TGTGCCAGCCAGGGAAATCATCCACGAAAGACCTATGGCTACACCTTC
TRBJ2-5 TRBD2 NA TRBV6-5 CASSYGGLAVKETQYF TGTGCCAGCAGTTACGGTGGACTAGCGGTTAAAGAGACCCAGTACTTC
TRBJ1-1 NA many TRBV19 CASSSGASNTEAFF TGTGCCAGTAGTTCAGGGGCCTCGAACACTGAAGCTTTCTTT
TRBJ2-1 TRBD1 NA TRBV20-1 CSAITGTGGANEQFF TGCAGTGCTATCACCGGGACAGGAGGAGCCAATGAGCAGTTCTTC
TRBJ2-4 NA NA TRBV8-2 CGMYTRITQSRANVPTF TGTGGCATGTACACAAGGATAACACAAAGTCGGGCCAACGTCCCGACTTTC
TRBJ2-7 TRBD1 many TRBV5-6 CASSSGTGAYEQYF TGTGCCAGCAGCTCCGGGACAGGGGCCTACGAGCAGTACTTC
TRBJ2-1 NA many TRBV12-5 CASVPPGRLYNEQFF TGTGCTAGTGTTCCCCCGGGACGCCTCTACAATGAGCAGTTCTTC
TRBJ1-2 NA few TRBV5-3 CARARKVVRKTYGYTF TGTGCCAGAGCACGCAAAGTGGTGAGAAAGACCTATGGCTACACCTTC
TRBJ2-3 TRBD2 few TRBV6-2/TRBV6-3 CASSGSGSTDTQYF TGTGCCAGCAGTGGTAGCGGGTCCACAGATACGCAGTATTTT
TRBJ2-7 NA many TRBV5-1 CASSWDGDYEQYF TGCGCCAGCAGCTGGGACGGAGACTACGAGCAGTACTTC
TRBJ1-2 NA many TRBV20-1 CSARDLGGYTF TGCAGTGCTAGAGATTTGGGAGGCTACACCTTC
TRBJ2-1 TRBD2 NA TRBV29-1 CSVEDPAGVTREQFF TGCAGCGTTGAAGACCCCGCGGGAGTGACGCGTGAGCAGTTCTTC
TRBJ2-1 TRBD2 few TRBV6-6 CASTPLGTSGSYNEQFF TGTGCCAGCACCCCATTAGGGACTAGCGGGAGCTACAATGAGCAGTTCTTC
TRBJ1-2 NA many TRBV6-6 CASSRWRGGRKTYGYTF TGTGCCAGCAGTAGATGGCGAGGTGGGAGAAAGACCTATGGCTACACCTTC
TRBJ2-7 TRBD2 many TRBV5-1 CASSTGTSGTEQYF TGCGCCAGCAGCACCGGGACTAGCGGGACCGAGCAGTACTTC
TRBJ1-1 NA NA TRBV18 CASSRLNTEAFF TGTGCCAGCTCGCGCTTGAACACTGAAGCTTTCTTT
TRBJ2-1 TRBD2 many TRBV18 CASSPFSAGENNEQFF TGTGCCAGCTCACCATTTTCAGCGGGGGAGAACAATGAGCAGTTCTTC
TRBJ1-2 NA few TRBV7-6 CASSYADESRKTYGYTF TGTGCCAGCAGCTACGCCGATGAATCTCGAAAGACCTATGGCTACACCTTC
TRBJ1-3 NA many TRBV9 CASSVGPGTSVPNTIYF TGTGCCAGCAGCGTAGGTCCCGGCACCTCGGTACCAAACACCATATATTTT
TRBJ2-7 NA many TRBV11-2 CASSSEEDYPTSGEQYF TGTGCCAGCAGCTCCGAAGAGGACTACCCAACCTCTGGCGAGCAGTACTTC
TRBJ1-1 TRBD1 many TRBV19 CASSINSGQGFGAFF TGTGCCAGTAGTATAAACTCGGGACAGGGTTTTGGAGCTTTCTTT
TRBJ2-3 NA many TRBV24-1 CATSDLGTLSTDTQYF TGTGCCACCAGTGATCTGGGGACACTGAGCACAGATACGCAGTATTTT
TRBJ1-2 NA NA TRBV19 CANSRQMTNRKTYGYTF TGTGCCAATAGTCGGCAAATGACAAATCGAAAGACCTATGGCTACACCTTC
TRBJ1-2 NA many TRBV5-1 CASSPGRESNYGYTF TGCGCCAGCAGCCCCGGACGGGAATCTAACTATGGCTACACCTTC
TRBJ2-7 NA many TRBV5-6 CASSLVSAETTGDEQYF TGTGCCAGCAGCTTGGTAAGCGCCGAGACGACAGGAGACGAGCAGTACTTC
TRBJ1-4 NA many TRBV20-1 CSARAGIGGEKLFF TGCAGTGCGAGGGCCGGGATTGGGGGTGAAAAACTGTTTTTT
TRBJ1-6 NA many TRBV19 CASGSYNSPLHF TGTGCCAGTGGAAGCTATAATTCACCCCTCCACTTT
TRBJ2-7 NA many TRBV7-8 CASSLDSFYEQYF TGTGCCAGCAGCTTAGATAGTTTTTACGAGCAGTACTTC
TRBJ2-3 NA few TRBV9 CASSVGEGSTDTQYF TGTGCCAGCAGCGTAGGGGAAGGGAGCACAGATACGCAGTATTTT